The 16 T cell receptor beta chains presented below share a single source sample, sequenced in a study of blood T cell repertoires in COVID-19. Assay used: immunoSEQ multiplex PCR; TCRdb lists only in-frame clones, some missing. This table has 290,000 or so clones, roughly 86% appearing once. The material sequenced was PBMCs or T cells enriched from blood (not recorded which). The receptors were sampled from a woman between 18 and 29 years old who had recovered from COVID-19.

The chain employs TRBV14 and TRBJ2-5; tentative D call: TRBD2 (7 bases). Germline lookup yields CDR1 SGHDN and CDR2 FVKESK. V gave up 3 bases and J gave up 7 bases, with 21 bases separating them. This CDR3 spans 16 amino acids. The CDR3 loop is CASSQTLGRGLRTQYF. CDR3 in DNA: TGTGCCAGCAGCCAGACTTTAGGGCGGGGGCTTCGGACCCAGTACTTC.

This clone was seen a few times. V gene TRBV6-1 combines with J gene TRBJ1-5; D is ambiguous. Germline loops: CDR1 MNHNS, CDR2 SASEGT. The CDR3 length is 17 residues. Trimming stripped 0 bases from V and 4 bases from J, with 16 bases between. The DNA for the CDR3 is TGTGCCAGCAGTGAAGCGCTTCGAAGACACGGTAATCAGCCCCAGCATTTT. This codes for CASSEALRRHGNQPQHF.

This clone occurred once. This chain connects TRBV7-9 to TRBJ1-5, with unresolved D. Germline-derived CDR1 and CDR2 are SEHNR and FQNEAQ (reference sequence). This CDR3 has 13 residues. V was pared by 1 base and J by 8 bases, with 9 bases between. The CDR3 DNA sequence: TGTGCCAGCAGCTTAGTAGAGGCGGAGCCCCAGCATTTT. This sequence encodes CASSLVEAEPQHF.

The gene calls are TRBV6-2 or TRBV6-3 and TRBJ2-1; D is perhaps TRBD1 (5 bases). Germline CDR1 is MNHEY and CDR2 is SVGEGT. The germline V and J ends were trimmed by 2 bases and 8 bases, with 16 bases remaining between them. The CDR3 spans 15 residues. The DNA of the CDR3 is TGTGCCAGCAGTTACCGGCCCCCCAGGGTCGATGAGCAGTTCTTC. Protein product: CASSYRPPRVDEQFF.

CDR3 amino acids: CASSQGAFTGFGYGYTF. In DNA form, the CDR3 reads TGCGCCAGCAGCCAAGGAGCTTTTACGGGGTTTGGCTATGGCTACACCTTC. The chain carries TRBV4-1 and TRBJ1-2; D gene unclear. CDR3 length: 17 residues. Germline lookup yields CDR1 MGHRA and CDR2 YSYEKL. Between the trimmed V and J ends, which lost 1 base and 4 bases, there was a span of 19 bases.

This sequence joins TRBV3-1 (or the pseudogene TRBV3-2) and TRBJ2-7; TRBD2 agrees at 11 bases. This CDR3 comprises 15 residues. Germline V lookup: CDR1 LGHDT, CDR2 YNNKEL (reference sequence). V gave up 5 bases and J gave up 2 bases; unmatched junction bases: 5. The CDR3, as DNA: TGTGCCAGCAGCTCTAGCGGGAGGAAAACCTACGAGCAGTACTTC. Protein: CASSSSGRKTYEQYF.

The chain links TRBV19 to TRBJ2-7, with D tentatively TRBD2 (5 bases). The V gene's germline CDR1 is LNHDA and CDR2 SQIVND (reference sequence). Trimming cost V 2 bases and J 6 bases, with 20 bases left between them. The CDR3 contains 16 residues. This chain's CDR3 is CASSITRTGRLGEQYF. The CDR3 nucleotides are TGTGCCAGTAGTATAACCCGAACGGGAAGGTTAGGCGAGCAGTACTTC.

The CDR3 here is CSVEVFFWTSGSYEQYF. CDR3 DNA sequence: TGCAGCGTTGAAGTCTTTTTTTGGACTAGCGGGTCCTACGAGCAGTACTTC. The rearrangement uses TRBV29-1 and TRBJ2-7; 11 bases match TRBD2. The CDR3 is 17 residues long. After removal of 1 base from V and 1 base from J, the junction contained 9 bases not matched to a gene. Germline values: CDR1 SQVTM, CDR2 ANQGSEA.

As DNA, the CDR3 is TGCAGCGTTGGTCCTCGTGCAGCGGGCTACGAGCAGTACTTC. Translated, it gives CSVGPRAAGYEQYF. The V call is TRBV29-1, the J call TRBJ2-7; TRBD2 is a possible D gene (6 bases). V gave up 4 bases and J gave up 3 bases, with 16 bases separating them. The CDR3 spans 14 residues. Germline lookup yields CDR1 SQVTM and CDR2 ANQGSEA.

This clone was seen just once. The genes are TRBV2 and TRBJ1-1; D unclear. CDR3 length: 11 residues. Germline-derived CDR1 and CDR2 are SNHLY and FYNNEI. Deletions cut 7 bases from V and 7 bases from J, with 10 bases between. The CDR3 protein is CASIPGSEAFF. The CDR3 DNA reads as TGTGCCAGCATTCCGGGGAGTGAAGCTTTCTTT.

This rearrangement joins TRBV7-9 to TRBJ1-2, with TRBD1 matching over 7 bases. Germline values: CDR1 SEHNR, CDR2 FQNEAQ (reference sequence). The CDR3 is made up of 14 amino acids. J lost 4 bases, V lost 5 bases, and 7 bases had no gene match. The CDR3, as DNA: TGTGCCAGCAGCGTACAGGGGTATGGCTATGGCTACACCTTC. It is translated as CASSVQGYGYGYTF.

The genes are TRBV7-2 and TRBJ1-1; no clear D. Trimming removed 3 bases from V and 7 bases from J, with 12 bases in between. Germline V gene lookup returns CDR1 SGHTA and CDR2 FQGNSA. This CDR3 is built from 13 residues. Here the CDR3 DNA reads TGTGCCAGCAGCTTTGAGGTCCGCCGTGAAGCTTTCTTT. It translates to CASSFEVRREAFF.

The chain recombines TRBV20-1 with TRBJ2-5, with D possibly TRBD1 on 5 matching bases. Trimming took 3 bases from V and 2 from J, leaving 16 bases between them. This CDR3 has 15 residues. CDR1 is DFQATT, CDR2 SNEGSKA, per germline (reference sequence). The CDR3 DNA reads TGCAGTGCTAGTATATCAGGACAACTACAAGAGACCCAGTACTTC. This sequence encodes CSASISGQLQETQYF.

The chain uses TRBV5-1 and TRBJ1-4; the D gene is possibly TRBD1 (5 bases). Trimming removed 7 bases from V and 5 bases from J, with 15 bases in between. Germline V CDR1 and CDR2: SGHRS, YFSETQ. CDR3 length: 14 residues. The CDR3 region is CASAVQGLNEKLFF. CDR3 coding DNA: TGCGCCAGCGCTGTGCAGGGCCTAAATGAAAAACTGTTTTTT.

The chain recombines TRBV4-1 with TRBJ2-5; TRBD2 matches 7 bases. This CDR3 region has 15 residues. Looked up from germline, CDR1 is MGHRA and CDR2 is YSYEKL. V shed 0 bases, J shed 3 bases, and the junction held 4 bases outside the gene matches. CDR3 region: CASSQEGTTEETQYF. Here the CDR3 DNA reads TGCGCCAGCAGCCAAGAAGGGACTACCGAAGAGACCCAGTACTTC.

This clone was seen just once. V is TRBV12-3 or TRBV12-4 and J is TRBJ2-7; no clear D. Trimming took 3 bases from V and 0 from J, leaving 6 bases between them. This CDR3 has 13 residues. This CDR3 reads CASSFPSSYEQYF. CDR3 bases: TGTGCCAGCAGTTTCCCTAGCTCCTACGAGCAGTACTTC.